This TCR beta chain is from a study of T-cell reconstitution after alpha-beta-depleted transplantation in children. The germline gives CDR1 SQVTM, CDR2 ANQGSEA. The CDR3 is made up of 13 amino acids. Trimming stripped 5 bases from V and 3 bases from J, with 11 bases between. Preparation of the TCRbeta library was carried out with unique molecular identifiers. TCRdb re-derived calls from the PCR reads in MiXCR, one entry per CDR3 protein. The profile shows roughly 500,000 distinct CDR3 sequences, 30% to 35% of them singletons. The sequence came from a human donor who donated a stem cell graft to a child with aplastic anemia. The rearrangement uses TRBV29-1 and TRBJ1-5; the D gene is possibly TRBD1 (6 bases). Sequencing used PBMCs from the stem cell graft donor, obtained from the stem cell graft. The CDR3 DNA is TGCAGCGTTTCGACAGGCAACAATCAGCCCCAGCATTTT. This codes for CSVSTGNNQPQHF. The variable domain in full, with the rest retrieved from reference TRBV29-1 and TRBJ1-5, is SAVISQKPSRDICQRGTSLTIQCQVDSQVTMMFWYRQQPGQSLTLIATANQGSEATYESGFVIDKFPISRPNLTFSTLTVSNMSPEDSSIYLCSVSTGNNQPQHFGDGTRLSIL.